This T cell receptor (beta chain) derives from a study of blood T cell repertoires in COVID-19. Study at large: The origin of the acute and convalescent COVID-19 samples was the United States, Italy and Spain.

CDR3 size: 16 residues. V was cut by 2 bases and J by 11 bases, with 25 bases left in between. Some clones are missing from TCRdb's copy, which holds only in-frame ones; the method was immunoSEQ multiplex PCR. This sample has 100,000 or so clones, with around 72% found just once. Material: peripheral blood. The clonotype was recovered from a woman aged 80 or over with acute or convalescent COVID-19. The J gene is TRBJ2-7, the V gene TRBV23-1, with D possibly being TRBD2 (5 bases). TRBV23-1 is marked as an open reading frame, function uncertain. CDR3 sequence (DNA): TGCGCCAGCAGTCAAGGTAGATTACGGACGGAGGCAGTGGAGTACTTC. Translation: CASSQGRLRTEAVEYF.